This TCR beta chain was sequenced for a study of shared clonotypes between healthy human individuals. Study as a whole: CD4 naive cells filled three plates per donor, CD4 memory three, CD8 naive two and CD8 memory one.

CDR3 length: 15 residues. The germline V gene has CDR1 SGHRS and CDR2 YFSETQ. J gave up 2 bases and V 5 bases, and 7 bases lay outside the gene matches. Clones were read by immunoSEQ multiplex PCR, and TCRdb kept only the in-frame ones, dropping some. The table includes more than 850,000 clones, around 82% detected once. The sequencing sample was made of memory CD4+ T cells from PBMCs. Indicated subset: CD45RA-negative fraction. The rearrangement links TRBV5-1 to TRBJ2-1; 7 bases align to TRBD1. The clonotype was recovered from a man between 18 and 29 years old in good health. Some clones in this sample may be carry-over from other donors' samples. The CDR3 here is CASRTGTETYNEQFF. The CDR3 DNA sequence: TGCGCCAGCAGAACCGGGACAGAGACCTACAATGAGCAGTTCTTC.